Below, 16 T cell receptor beta chains from the same sample are listed, as sequenced in a study of blood T cell repertoires in COVID-19. Profiling relied on immunoSEQ multiplex PCR, and the TCRdb table lists in-frame clones only, not all of them. There are under 250,000 clones in the sample; approximately 89% occur only once, and 1.5% to 2% lies in the top ten. Sequenced material: peripheral blood. The receptors here all came from a woman in her sixties who had recovered from COVID-19.

In its sample, this clone was seen a few times. The sample carries other DNA sequences with the same CDR3. The chain recombines TRBV19 with TRBJ1-1; D gene uncertain. Germline-derived CDR1 and CDR2 are LNHDA and SQIVND (reference sequence). The CDR3 runs to 13 residues. Trimming shortened V by 2 bases and J by 1 base, and 5 bases separated the two germline ends. As DNA, the CDR3 is TGTGCCAGTAGTATAAACTCGAACACTGAAGCTTTCTTT. Translation: CASSINSNTEAFF.

This sequence joins TRBV6-5 and TRBJ2-1; 9 bases fit TRBD2. Germline-derived CDR1 and CDR2 are MNHEY and SVGAGI. This CDR3 has 13 amino acids. Trimming removed 10 bases from V and 8 bases from J; junction bases left unmatched: 9. CDR3 sequence (DNA): TGTGCCACCCGCGAACTAGCGGGCTATGAGCAGTTCTTC. This encodes CATRELAGYEQFF.

The CDR3 loop reads CASALDPGGNEQFF. For the CDR3, the DNA is TGTGCCAGCGCCCTAGACCCCGGGGGGAATGAGCAGTTCTTC. The rearrangement links TRBV3-1 (or the pseudogene TRBV3-2) to TRBJ2-1, with TRBD2 identical over 7 bases. CDR3 length: 14 residues. Germline CDR1 and CDR2: LGHDT and YNNKEL (reference sequence). After removal of 8 bases from V and 7 bases from J, the junction contained 11 bases not matched to a gene.

The chain links TRBV11-2 to TRBJ1-2; D is uncertain. Germline lookup yields CDR1 SGHAT and CDR2 FQNNGV. This CDR3 contains 14 residues. V was shortened by 7 bases and J by 5 bases, with 17 bases between the two germline ends. The CDR3 sequence: CASTPGKVIYGYTF. CDR3 DNA sequence: TGTGCCAGCACCCCGGGAAAAGTTATTTATGGCTACACCTTC.

The chain is built from TRBV27 and TRBJ1-4, with 12 bases fitting TRBD1. The CDR3 is made up of 15 amino acids. From germline, CDR1 is MNHEY and CDR2 SMNVEV (reference sequence). V dropped 5 bases and J dropped 8; count of bases not matched to a gene: 6. DNA for the CDR3: TGTGCCAGCAGTCCGCGGGACAGGGGGCGCGAAAAACTGTTTTTT. Encoded protein: CASSPRDRGREKLFF.

The chain links TRBV5-8 to TRBJ1-4; D uncertain. V lost 5 bases and J lost 0, with 11 bases in between. There are 15 residues in the CDR3. Germline loops: CDR1 SGHTS, CDR2 YDEGEE. CDR3 DNA sequence: TGTGCCAGCAGGGATAGGGAGTCAACTAATGAAAAACTGTTTTTT. Translating it yields CASRDRESTNEKLFF.

The chain joins TRBV7-6 to TRBJ1-1; TRBD1 matches at 9 bases. Germline V CDR1 and CDR2: SGHVS, FNYEAQ. With V trimmed by 5 bases and J by 5 bases, 9 bases remained unmatched. The CDR3 contains 15 residues. The CDR3 loop is CASSLRQGVSTEAFF. CDR3 nucleotides: TGTGCCAGCAGCCTACGACAGGGGGTATCGACTGAAGCTTTCTTT.

V usage is TRBV29-1 and J usage is TRBJ1-2; the match to TRBD1 covers 8 bases. The CDR3 totals 13 residues. The germline V gene encodes CDR1 SQVTM and CDR2 ANQGSEA. Trimming cost V 5 bases and J 6 bases; bases outside gene matches: 8. Written as DNA, the CDR3 is TGCAGCGTTTTTTCAGGGGGCCAGGATGGCTACACCTTC. Translating gives CSVFSGGQDGYTF.

The chain links TRBV6-5 to TRBJ1-3, with D maybe TRBD1 (5 bases). CDR1 and CDR2 from the germline V gene are MNHEY and SVGAGI. Between the trimmed V and J ends, which lost 2 bases and 2 bases, there was a span of 10 bases. The CDR3 runs to 15 residues. CDR3 nucleotides: TGTGCCAGCAGTTACGCGGGGCTTGCTGGAAACACCATATATTTT. This codes for CASSYAGLAGNTIYF.

A single count supports this clone. Other nucleotide sequences in the sample specify the same CDR3. The chain is built from TRBV3-1 (or the pseudogene TRBV3-2) and TRBJ2-1, with a possible D match to TRBD1 (6 bases). Looked up from germline, CDR1 is LGHDT and CDR2 is YNNKEL (reference sequence). The ends were cut back, 6 bases at V and 4 bases at J, with 10 bases in the middle. This CDR3 comprises 13 residues. CDR3 loop: CASSQTGYNEQFF. CDR3 DNA: TGTGCCAGCAGTCAAACAGGGTACAATGAGCAGTTCTTC.

The V gene is TRBV6-5, the J gene TRBJ2-3, with TRBD2 matching over 11 bases. The CDR3 has 15 amino acids. Per germline, CDR1 MNHEY and CDR2 SVGAGI. After removal of 7 bases from V and 2 bases from J, the junction contained 5 bases not matched to a gene. The CDR3 sequence: CASKSLAGDTDTQYF. In nucleotides, the CDR3 is TGTGCCAGCAAATCACTAGCGGGGGACACAGATACGCAGTATTTT.

Only one count was recorded for this clone. This chain joins TRBV27 and TRBJ2-1; D may be TRBD1 (5 bases). The CDR3 is 15 amino acids. V dropped 6 bases and J dropped 6 bases, with 18 bases sitting between them. Germline V gene sequence: CDR1 MNHEY, CDR2 SMNVEV (reference sequence). CDR3 coding DNA: TGTGCCAGCAGCTTCAGGGTTATCGCATTCAATGAGCAGTTCTTC. Translated: CASSFRVIAFNEQFF.

The chain recombines TRBV19 with TRBJ2-5, with D maybe TRBD2 (6 bases). This CDR3 is built from 13 residues. V dropped 7 bases and J dropped 3 bases, with 12 bases sitting between them. Germline V CDR1 and CDR2: LNHDA, SQIVND (reference sequence). As DNA, the CDR3 is TGTGCCAGTACGGGCGGGGATAAAGAGACCCAGTACTTC. Translation gives CASTGGDKETQYF.

This rearrangement joins TRBV7-9 to TRBJ2-5; TRBD1 matches 9 bases. This CDR3 contains 15 residues. Trimming took 2 bases from V and 2 from J; bases not matched to a gene: 3. Germline CDR1 and CDR2: SEHNR and FQNEAQ (reference sequence). The CDR3 loop reads CASSLQTGGQETQYF. The CDR3 DNA follows: TGTGCCAGCAGCTTACAGACAGGGGGTCAAGAGACCCAGTACTTC. Variable domain in full (rest from reference TRBV7-9 and TRBJ2-5): DTGVSQNPRHKITKRGQNVTFRCDPISEHNRLYWYRQTLGQGPEFLTYFQNEAQLEKSRLLSDRFSAERPKGSFSTLEIQRTEQGDSAMYLCASSLQTGGQETQYFGPGTRLLVL.

J is TRBJ1-1 and V is TRBV28; no clear D. The CDR3 totals 12 residues. CDR1 is MDHEN, CDR2 SYDVKM, per germline. V was pared by 6 bases and J by 2 bases, with 7 bases between. Here the CDR3 reads CASRPVNTEAFF. The CDR3 DNA follows: TGTGCCAGCAGGCCAGTTAACACTGAAGCTTTCTTT.

The chain is built from TRBV6-5 and TRBJ1-2, with D possibly matching TRBD1 (5 bases). This CDR3 is 14 amino acids long. Trimming cost V 9 bases and J 4 bases, with 18 bases left between them. Per the germline V gene, CDR1 is MNHEY and CDR2 is SVGAGI. The CDR3 loop reads CASSSNGAAYGYTF. Written as DNA, the CDR3 is TGTGCCAGTTCTTCTAATGGGGCAGCCTATGGCTACACCTTC.